The present TCR beta chain was sequenced within a study of tumor and adjacent non-tumor tissue in lung cancer. Study details: The patients, approximately nine men and about 5 women, were about 30 to 85 with stage I to III disease.

In regard to this clonotype: Antigen: not known. A clone one base away is much larger, so this may be a read error.

The library came from three nested PCR rounds adapted from ARM-PCR protocols. One entry per CDR3 protein, called by TCRdb with MiXCR from the multiplex PCR reads. The sample lists almost 75,000 distinct CDR3 sequences; around 65% were seen once. Germline CDR1 is LGHNA and CDR2 is YNFKEQ. CDR3 length: 16 amino acids. RNA was extracted from bulk tissue without any cell sorting. More than 3 cm separated this lung sample from the edge of the tumor. Study-wide findings and caveats: Tumor repertoires had a smaller top 100 clone share than normal lung. Tumor tissue had significantly higher TCR diversity than normal lung. Patients with more diverse tumor TCRs had worse survival.

The receptor's source is a woman in her forties or fifties with non-small cell lung cancer. V gene TRBV4-2 combines with J gene TRBJ2-6; D may be TRBD1 or TRBD2 (5 bases each). Material for sequencing was distant non-tumor lung tissue. The CDR3 nucleotides read TGTGCCAACAGCCCCGGGACCCGCTCTGGGGCCAACGTCCTGACTTTC. It codes for CANSPGTRSGANVLTF.